This T cell receptor (beta chain) was sequenced during a study of blood T cell repertoires in COVID-19. Background on the study: PBMCs, B-cell-depleted T cells, or T cells provided the cDNA or gDNA that made up the material.

In the authors' methods: Scientists estimated how many nucleated cells there were by amplifying reference gene primers. Profiling relied on immunoSEQ multiplex PCR, and the TCRdb table lists in-frame clones only, not all of them. The V and J calls and clone size are taken from that table; D and trimming were inferred from the DNA. The sample gives fewer than 700,000 clones, about 89% of which show up once; under 8.5% is in the top ten. Enrolled during active infection, Seattle patients were then followed longitudinally. The V and J ends lost 5 bases and 6 bases respectively, with 5 bases between them. Germline V gene lookup returns CDR1 SNHLY and CDR2 FYNNEI. The CDR3 has 12 residues.

The source material was peripheral blood. The chain uses TRBV2 and TRBJ1-6; D call uncertain. This clonotype was obtained from a woman between 50 and 59 years old with COVID-19, enrolled during active disease. The DNA of the CDR3 is TGTGCCAGCAGTCGGGGTAATTCACCCCTCCACTTT. Translated, it gives CASSRGNSPLHF.